This record concerns one T cell receptor beta chain sequence. Sequenced by immunoSEQ multiplex PCR; TCRdb stores in-frame clones only, minus some. Among around 240,000 clones listed, over 75% were seen once. This record belongs to a study of blood T cell repertoires in COVID-19. V lost 6 bases and J 7 bases, leaving 15 bases between the germline ends. The CDR3 extends over 14 amino acids. In germline, CDR1 is MNHEY, CDR2 SVGAGI. The sequence was obtained from a woman aged 45 to 65 who had recovered from COVID-19. Sequenced: PBMCs or T cells enriched from blood (not recorded which). The chain uses TRBV6-5 and TRBJ2-2, with TRBD1 as a possible D gene (7 bases). CDR3 DNA: TGTGCCAGCAGCCTGGTCCAGGGGGGCGGGGAGCTGTTTTTT. This encodes CASSLVQGGGELFF.